This note documents a single TCR beta chain sequence. What it binds is not known. The CDR3 has 13 amino acids. Deletions cut 5 bases from V and 3 bases from J, with 11 bases between. Germline V gene sequence: CDR1 MDHEN, CDR2 SYDVKM. The repertoire was sequenced with immunoSEQ multiplex PCR; TCRdb's copy has only in-frame clones and lacks some. The sample lists some 100,000 clones, 82% seen once, with 5% to 8% in the top ten. The time point: baseline pretreatment blood. Treatment given: 15 Gy SBRT to primary tumor, nephrectomy 4 weeks later. Blood was sampled at baseline, 2 weeks and 4 weeks after SBRT. These data are taken from a study of radiation and T cells in renal cell carcinoma. For the study at large: Nephrectomy followed 15 Gy stereotactic body radiation by 4 weeks. Findings and limits, study-wide: Top tumor clonotypes rose in blood 2 weeks post-radiation, then contracted.

This TCR came from a man in his 60s with renal cell carcinoma. The rearrangement uses TRBV28 and TRBJ2-7; D ambiguous. The material sequenced was blood, taken from a patient whose treatment included radiotherapy and nephrectomy. The CDR3 is CASSPDANYEQYF. CDR3 coding DNA: TGTGCCAGCAGTCCGGACGCTAACTACGAGCAGTACTTC.